This T cell receptor (beta chain) comes out of a study of T cell repertoires in cytomegalovirus infection. For the study at large: It was the public TCR beta signatures that indicated both CMV infection and matching HLA type.

Germline assignment: CDR1 MRHNA and CDR2 SNTAGT. The V gene lost 2 bases and the J gene lost 0 bases, with 7 bases spanning the gap. The CDR3 runs to 15 residues. Comments on this clonotype: Its antigen is not identified.

From the reads, TCRdb called clonotypes with MiXCR, one entry per CDR3 protein. The table lists some 800,000 distinct CDR3 sequences, around 29% of them singletons, with about an eighth in the top ten. General observations from the study: Ex vivo, HLA-C-restricted CMV-specific TCR beta clonotypes prevailed over the rest of the response.

The origin of this receptor is a human donor in good health (CMV status not recorded). Some clones in this sample may be carry-over from other donors' samples. The V call is TRBV6-4, the J call TRBJ2-2; D unclear. Sequences were derived from cultured CD8+ T cells from PBMCs, sampled from culture after CMV antigen stimulation. CDR3 bases: TGTGCCAGCAGTGACAGGGAAGCGAACACCGGGGAGCTGTTTTTT. The encoded protein is CASSDREANTGELFF.